This record covers a single T cell receptor beta chain. Its matching antigen is unknown. The data were obtained in a study of T cell repertoires in cytomegalovirus infection. Study in general: Both a matching HLA type and CMV infection were indicated by public TCR beta signatures. General study points: Public TCR beta family frequency separated CMV-and-HLA carriers, including in an independent cohort.

MiXCR, run by TCRdb on the reads, gives a single entry per CDR3 protein. Of 570,000 or so distinct CDR3 sequences listed, 40% are singletons. Trimming cost V 1 base and J 4 bases, with 24 bases left between them. The CDR3 has 19 amino acids. Germline CDR1 SGHVS, CDR2 FQNEAQ. The sequence derives from a human donor in good health (CMV status not recorded). Some clones in this sample may be carry-over from other donors' samples. The chain couples TRBV7-8 to TRBJ2-3; D is possibly TRBD1 (7 bases). The sample consisted of cultured PBMCs, taken from culture after CMV antigen stimulation. CDR3 DNA: TGTGCCAGCAGCTTAGTAATATTTTGGACAGGAGGGGACCCAGATACGCAGTATTTT. Translated, it gives CASSLVIFWTGGDPDTQYF.